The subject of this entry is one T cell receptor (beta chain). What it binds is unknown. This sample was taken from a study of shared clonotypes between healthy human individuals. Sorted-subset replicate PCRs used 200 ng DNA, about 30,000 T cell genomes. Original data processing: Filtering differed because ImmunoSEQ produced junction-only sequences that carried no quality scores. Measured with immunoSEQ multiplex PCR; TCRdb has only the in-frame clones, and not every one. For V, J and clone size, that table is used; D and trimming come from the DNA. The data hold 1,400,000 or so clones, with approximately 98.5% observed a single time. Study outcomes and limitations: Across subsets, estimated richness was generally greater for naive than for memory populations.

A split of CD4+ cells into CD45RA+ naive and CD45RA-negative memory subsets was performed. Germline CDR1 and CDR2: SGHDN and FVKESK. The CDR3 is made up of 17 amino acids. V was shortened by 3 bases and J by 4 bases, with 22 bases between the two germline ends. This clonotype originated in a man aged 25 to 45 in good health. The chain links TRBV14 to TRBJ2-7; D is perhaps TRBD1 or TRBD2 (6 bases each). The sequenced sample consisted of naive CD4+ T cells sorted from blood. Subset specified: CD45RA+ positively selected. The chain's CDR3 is CASSHLVAVQGRYEQYF. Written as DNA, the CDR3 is TGTGCCAGCAGCCACCTAGTAGCAGTCCAGGGGAGGTACGAGCAGTACTTC.